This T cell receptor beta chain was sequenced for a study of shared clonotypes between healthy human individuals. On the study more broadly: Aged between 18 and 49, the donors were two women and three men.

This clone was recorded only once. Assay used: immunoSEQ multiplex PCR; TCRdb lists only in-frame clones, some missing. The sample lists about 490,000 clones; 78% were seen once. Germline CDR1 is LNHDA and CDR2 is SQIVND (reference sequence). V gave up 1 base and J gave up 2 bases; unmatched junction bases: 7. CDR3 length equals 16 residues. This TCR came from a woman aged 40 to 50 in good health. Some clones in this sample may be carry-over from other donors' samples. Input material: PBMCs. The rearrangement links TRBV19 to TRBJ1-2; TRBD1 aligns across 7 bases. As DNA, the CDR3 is TGTGCCAGTAGTATAGGCAGGGGGTTTTCAAACTATGGCTACACCTTC. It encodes CASSIGRGFSNYGYTF.